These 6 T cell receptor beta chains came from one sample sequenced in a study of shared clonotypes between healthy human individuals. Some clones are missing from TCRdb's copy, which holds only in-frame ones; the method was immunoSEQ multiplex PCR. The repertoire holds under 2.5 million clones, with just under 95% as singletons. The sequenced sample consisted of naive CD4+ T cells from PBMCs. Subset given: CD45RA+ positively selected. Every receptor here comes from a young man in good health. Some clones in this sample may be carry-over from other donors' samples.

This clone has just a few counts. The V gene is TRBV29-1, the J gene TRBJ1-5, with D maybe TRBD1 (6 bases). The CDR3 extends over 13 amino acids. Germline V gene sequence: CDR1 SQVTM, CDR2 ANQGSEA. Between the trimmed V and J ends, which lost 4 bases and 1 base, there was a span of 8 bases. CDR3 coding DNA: TGCAGCGTTGCACAGGGAAGCAATCAGCCCCAGCATTTT. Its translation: CSVAQGSNQPQHF.

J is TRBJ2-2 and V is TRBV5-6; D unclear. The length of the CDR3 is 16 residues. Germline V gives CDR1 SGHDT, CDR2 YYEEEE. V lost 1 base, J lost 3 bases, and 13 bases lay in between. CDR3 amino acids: CASSLIWQADTGELFF. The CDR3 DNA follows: TGTGCCAGCAGCTTGATCTGGCAGGCAGACACCGGGGAGCTGTTTTTT.

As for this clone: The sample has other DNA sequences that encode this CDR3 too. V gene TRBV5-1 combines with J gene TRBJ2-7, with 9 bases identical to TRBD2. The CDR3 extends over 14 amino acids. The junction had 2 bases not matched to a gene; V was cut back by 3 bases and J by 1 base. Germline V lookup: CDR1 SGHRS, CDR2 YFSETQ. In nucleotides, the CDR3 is TGCGCCAGCAGCTCCACTAGCGGGTCCTACGAGCAGTACTTC. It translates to CASSSTSGSYEQYF.

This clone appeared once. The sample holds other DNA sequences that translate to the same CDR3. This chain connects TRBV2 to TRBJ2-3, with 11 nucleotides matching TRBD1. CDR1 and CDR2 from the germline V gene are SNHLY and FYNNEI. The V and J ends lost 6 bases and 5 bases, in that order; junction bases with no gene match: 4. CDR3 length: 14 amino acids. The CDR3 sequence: CASSGQGAGDTQYF. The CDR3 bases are TGTGCCAGCAGCGGACAGGGGGCGGGAGATACGCAGTATTTT. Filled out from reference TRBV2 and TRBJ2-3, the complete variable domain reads EPEVTQTPSHQVTQMGQEVILRCVPISNHLYFYWYRQILGQKVEFLVSFYNNEISEKSEIFDDQFSVERPDGSNFTLKIRSTKLEDSAMYFCASSGQGAGDTQYFGPGTRLTVL.

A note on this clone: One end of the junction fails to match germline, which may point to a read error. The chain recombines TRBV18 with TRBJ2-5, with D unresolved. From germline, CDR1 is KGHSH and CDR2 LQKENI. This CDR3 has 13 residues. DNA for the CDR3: TGTGCCAGCTCAACACCGGACGGGGAGACCCAGTACTTC. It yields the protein CASSTPDGETQYF. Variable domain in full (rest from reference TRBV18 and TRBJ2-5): NAGVMQNPRHLVRRRGQEARLRCSPMKGHSHVYWYRQLPEEGLKFMVYLQKENIIDESGMPKERFSAEFPKEGPSILRIQQVVRGDSAAYFCASSTPDGETQYFGPGTRLLVL.

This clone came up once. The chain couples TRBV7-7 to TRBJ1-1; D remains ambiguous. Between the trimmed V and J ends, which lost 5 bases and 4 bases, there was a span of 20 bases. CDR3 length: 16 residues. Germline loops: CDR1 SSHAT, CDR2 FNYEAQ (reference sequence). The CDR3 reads CASSPLAGAVGTEAFF. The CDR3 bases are TGTGCCAGCAGCCCGCTGGCGGGCGCAGTCGGCACTGAAGCTTTCTTT. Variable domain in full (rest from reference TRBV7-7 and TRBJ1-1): GAGVSQSPRYKVTKRGQDVTLRCDPISSHATLYWYQQALGQGPEFLTYFNYEAQPDKSGLPSDRFSAERPEGSISTLTIQRTEQRDSAMYRCASSPLAGAVGTEAFFGQGTRLTVV.